The 6 T cell receptor beta chains presented below share a single source sample, sequenced in a study of blood T cell repertoires in COVID-19. Generated by immunoSEQ multiplex PCR, the TCRdb table keeps only in-frame clones and is missing some. The repertoire holds approximately 31,000 clones, with 80% to 90% as singletons. Sequencing was carried out using peripheral blood. These TCRs come from a man older than 75 with acute or convalescent COVID-19.

This chain joins TRBV18 and TRBJ2-7; TRBD2 matches at 9 bases. Germline assignment: CDR1 KGHSH and CDR2 LQKENI. This CDR3 spans 14 amino acids. The trim removed 6 bases at V and 6 bases at J, leaving 9 bases unmatched. CDR3 sequence: CASSPPGLASEQYF. Written as DNA, the CDR3 is TGTGCCAGCTCGCCTCCGGGACTAGCAAGCGAGCAGTACTTC.

The chain couples TRBV4-1 to TRBJ2-4; 9 nucleotides line up with TRBD2. CDR1 is MGHRA, CDR2 YSYEKL, per germline. The ends lost 3 bases at V and 9 bases at J; junction bases unmatched: 3. The CDR3 length is 13 residues. CDR3 DNA: TGCGCCAGCAGCCAGCGGGAGGGCGTCATTCAGTACTTC. Translation: CASSQREGVIQYF.

This chain uses TRBV7-2 with TRBJ2-3; D gene unclear. Germline CDR1 is SGHTA and CDR2 is FQGNSA. CDR3 length: 13 residues. V lost 1 base to trimming and J lost 3 bases, with 5 bases between them. CDR3 in amino acids: CASSLERTDTQYF. The CDR3 DNA follows: TGTGCCAGCAGCTTAGAGAGAACAGATACGCAGTATTTT.

This clone showed up just once. This sequence joins TRBV28 and TRBJ1-5; the D is unclear. The germline V gene encodes CDR1 MDHEN and CDR2 SYDVKM. Trimming removed 7 bases from V and 7 bases from J, with 14 bases in between. CDR3 length: 13 amino acids. CDR3 DNA sequence: TGTGCCAGCACCCTGCGGGGAAGCCAGCCCCAGCATTTT. It is translated as CASTLRGSQPQHF.

The chain has TRBV6-1 and TRBJ1-2; 8 bases line up with TRBD1. The CDR3 totals 14 residues. With 3 bases clipped from V and 4 bases from J, the junction kept 4 bases outside the gene matches. Germline CDR1 reads MNHNS; CDR2 reads SASEGT. CDR3 region: CASSDRGRIYGYTF. The DNA of the CDR3 is TGTGCCAGCAGTGACAGGGGGCGCATCTATGGCTACACCTTC.

The chain employs TRBV27 and TRBJ2-2; TRBD2 aligns across 7 bases. The CDR3 is 16 amino acids. From germline, CDR1 is MNHEY and CDR2 SMNVEV (reference sequence). Trimming cost V 6 bases and J 3 bases; bases outside gene matches: 10. CDR3 loop: CASRSAGDEDTGELFF. The CDR3 DNA reads as TGTGCCAGCAGATCCGCGGGAGACGAGGACACCGGGGAGCTGTTTTTT.